The 3 T cell receptor beta chains reported below all come from one sample, sequenced in a study of blood T cell repertoires in COVID-19. Assay: immunoSEQ multiplex PCR; the TCRdb copy retains only in-frame clones and omits some. The sample lists fewer than 350,000 clones, around 90% seen once, with less than 2% in the top ten. Input material: PBMCs or T cells enriched from blood (not recorded which). These receptor sequences come from a woman aged 40 to 55 who had recovered from COVID-19.

The chain is built from TRBV18 and TRBJ1-1, with TRBD1 identical over 9 bases. This CDR3 region has 15 residues. The germline gives CDR1 KGHSH, CDR2 LQKENI. With 4 bases clipped from V and 1 base from J, the junction kept 4 bases outside the gene matches. CDR3 coding DNA: TGTGCCAGCTCACACGGACAGGGGACGAACACTGAAGCTTTCTTT. It yields the protein CASSHGQGTNTEAFF.

The chain has TRBV4-2 and TRBJ1-5, with D possibly matching TRBD1 (6 bases). The germline V gene encodes CDR1 LGHNA and CDR2 YNFKEQ. Deletions cut 1 base from V and 1 base from J, with 11 bases between. The CDR3 consists of 16 residues. The CDR3 is CASSQGPGHSNQPQHF. Here the CDR3 DNA reads TGTGCCAGCAGCCAAGGCCCGGGACACAGCAATCAGCCCCAGCATTTT.

This chain connects TRBV27 to TRBJ2-3, with TRBD2 identical over 14 bases. The J segment lost 4 bases and the V segment lost 5 bases, leaving 11 bases of the junction unmatched. Per the germline V gene, CDR1 is MNHEY and CDR2 is SMNVEV (reference sequence). The CDR3 has 18 amino acids. For the CDR3, the DNA is TGTGCCAGCAGTCTTAAAAGGGGACTAGCGGGAGTCCCAGATACGCAGTATTTT. It specifies CASSLKRGLAGVPDTQYF.